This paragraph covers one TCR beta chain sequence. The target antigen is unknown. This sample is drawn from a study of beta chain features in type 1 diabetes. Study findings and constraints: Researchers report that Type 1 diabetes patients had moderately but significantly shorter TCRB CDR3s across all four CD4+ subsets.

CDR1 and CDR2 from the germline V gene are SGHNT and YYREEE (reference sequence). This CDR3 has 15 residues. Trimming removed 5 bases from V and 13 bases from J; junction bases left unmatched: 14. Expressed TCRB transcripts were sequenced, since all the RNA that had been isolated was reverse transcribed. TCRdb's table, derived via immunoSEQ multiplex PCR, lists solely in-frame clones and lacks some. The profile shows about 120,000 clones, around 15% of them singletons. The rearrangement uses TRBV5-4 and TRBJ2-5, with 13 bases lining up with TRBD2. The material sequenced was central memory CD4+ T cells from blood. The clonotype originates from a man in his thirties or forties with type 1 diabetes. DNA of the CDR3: TGTGCCAGCAGTTCCATGACTAGCGGGGGGTCTTTGTGGTACTTC. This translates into CASSSMTSGGSLWYF.